The 4 T cell receptor beta chains below all came from one sample that was sequenced in a study of sequential checkpoint blockade in melanoma. Treatment: randomized to nivolumab then ipilimumab (arm A) or the reverse (arm B). The table came from immunoSEQ multiplex PCR; TCRdb's copy has only in-frame clones and leaves some out. The table records around 35,000 clones, about 30% of them present only once. The sample was tumor tissue (inferred from file names), taken from a patient given nivolumab and ipilimumab in sequence. These TCRs come from a human donor with melanoma.

This chain uses TRBV30 with TRBJ2-3, with a tentative D call TRBD1 (6 bases). This CDR3 spans 14 amino acids. The V end lost 1 base, the J end lost 6 bases, and 14 bases lay between the germline ends. Germline CDR1 and CDR2: GTSNPN and SVGIG (reference sequence). The CDR3 loop reads CAWSATGIWDTQYF. CDR3 sequence (DNA): TGTGCCTGGAGTGCAACAGGGATTTGGGATACGCAGTATTTT.

In this sample, this clone turned up a few times. The J gene is TRBJ1-6, the V gene TRBV28; the match to TRBD1 covers 10 bases. The CDR3 length is 14 residues. V shed 10 bases and J 9 bases; nucleotides not matched to a gene: 9. Germline loops: CDR1 MDHEN, CDR2 SYDVKM. The CDR3, as DNA: TGTGCCATCCCAGACAGGGGGCGAGGTTCACCCCTCCACTTT. Translated, it gives CAIPDRGRGSPLHF.

The table lists this clone with many counts. The chain joins TRBV9 to TRBJ2-3; D remains unclear. Trimming removed 0 bases at V and 4 bases at J, with 15 bases between. Germline assignment: CDR1 SGDLS and CDR2 YYNGEE. The length of the CDR3 is 16 residues. CDR3 sequence: CASSVGQVLPPDTQYF. CDR3 sequence (DNA): TGTGCCAGCAGCGTAGGGCAGGTGCTGCCCCCAGATACGCAGTATTTT.

This clone appeared many times. The chain combines TRBV11-3 with TRBJ2-1, with TRBD2 matching 8 bases. Trimming removed 5 bases from V and 9 bases from J; junction bases left unmatched: 9. This CDR3 contains 14 residues. From germline, CDR1 is SGHNT and CDR2 YENEEA. In DNA form, the CDR3 reads TGTGCCAGCAGCCAGCTGGGGAGCGGGAGTGAGCAGTTCTTC. Translation gives CASSQLGSGSEQFF. Combining the CDR3 with reference TRBV11-3 and TRBJ2-1 gives the whole variable domain EAGVVQSPRYKIIEKKQPVAFWCNPISGHNTLYWYLQNLGQGPELLIRYENEEAVDDSQLPKDRFSAERLKGVDSTLKIQPAELGDSAVYLCASSQLGSGSEQFFGPGTRLTVL.